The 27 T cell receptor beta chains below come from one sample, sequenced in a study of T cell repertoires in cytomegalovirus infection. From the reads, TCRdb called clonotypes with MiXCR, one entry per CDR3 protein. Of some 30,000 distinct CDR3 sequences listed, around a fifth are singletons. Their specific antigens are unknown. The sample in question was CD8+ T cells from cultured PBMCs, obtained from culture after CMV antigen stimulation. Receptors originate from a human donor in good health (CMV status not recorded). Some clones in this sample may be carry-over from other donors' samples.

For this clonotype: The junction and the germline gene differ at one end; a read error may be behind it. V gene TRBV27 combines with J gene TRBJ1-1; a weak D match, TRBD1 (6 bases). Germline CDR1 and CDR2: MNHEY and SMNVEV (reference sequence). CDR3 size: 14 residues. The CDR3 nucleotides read TGTGCCAGCAGTTTACGGGGGCTTGGCACTCAAGCTTTCTTT. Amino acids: CASSLRGLGTQAFF.

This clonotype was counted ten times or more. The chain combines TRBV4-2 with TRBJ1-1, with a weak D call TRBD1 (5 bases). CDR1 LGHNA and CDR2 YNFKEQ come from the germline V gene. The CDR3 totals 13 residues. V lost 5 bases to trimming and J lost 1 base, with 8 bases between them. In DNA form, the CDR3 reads TGTGCCAGCAGCGCCGGGGGGAACACTGAAGCTTTCTTT. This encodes CASSAGGNTEAFF.

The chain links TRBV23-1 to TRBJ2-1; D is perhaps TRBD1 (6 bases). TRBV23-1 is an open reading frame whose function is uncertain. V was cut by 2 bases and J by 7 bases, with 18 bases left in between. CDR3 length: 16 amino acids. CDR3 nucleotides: TGCGCCAGCAGTCAACAGGAACAGGGAATTTGGAATGAGCAGTTCTTC. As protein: CASSQQEQGIWNEQFF.

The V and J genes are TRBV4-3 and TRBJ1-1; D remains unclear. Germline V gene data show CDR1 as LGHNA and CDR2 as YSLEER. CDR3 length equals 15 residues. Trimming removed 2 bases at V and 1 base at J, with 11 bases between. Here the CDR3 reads CASSQIISGNTEAFF. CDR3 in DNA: TGCGCCAGCAGCCAAATTATTAGTGGGAACACTGAAGCTTTCTTT.

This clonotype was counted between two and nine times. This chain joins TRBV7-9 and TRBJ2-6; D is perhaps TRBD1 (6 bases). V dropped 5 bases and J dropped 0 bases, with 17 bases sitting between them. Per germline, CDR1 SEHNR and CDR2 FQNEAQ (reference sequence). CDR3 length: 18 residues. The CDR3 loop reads CASSPRTVTGSGANVLTF. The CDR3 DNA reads TGTGCCAGCAGCCCCCGGACAGTCACGGGCTCTGGGGCCAACGTCCTGACTTTC.

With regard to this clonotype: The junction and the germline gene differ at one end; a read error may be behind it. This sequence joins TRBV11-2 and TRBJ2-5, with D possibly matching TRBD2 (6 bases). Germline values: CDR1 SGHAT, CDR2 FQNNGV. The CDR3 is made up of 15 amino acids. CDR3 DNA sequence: TGTGCCAGCAGCCCAGAACTAGCCCCTCAAGAGACCCAGCACTTC. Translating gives CASSPELAPQETQHF.

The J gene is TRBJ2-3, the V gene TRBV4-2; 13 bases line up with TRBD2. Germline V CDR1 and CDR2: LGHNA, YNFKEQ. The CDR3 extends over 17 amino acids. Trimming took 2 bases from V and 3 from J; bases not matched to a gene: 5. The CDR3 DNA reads TGTGCCAGCAGCCAACAGGGACTAGCGGGGCGGACAGATACGCAGTATTTT. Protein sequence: CASSQQGLAGRTDTQYF.

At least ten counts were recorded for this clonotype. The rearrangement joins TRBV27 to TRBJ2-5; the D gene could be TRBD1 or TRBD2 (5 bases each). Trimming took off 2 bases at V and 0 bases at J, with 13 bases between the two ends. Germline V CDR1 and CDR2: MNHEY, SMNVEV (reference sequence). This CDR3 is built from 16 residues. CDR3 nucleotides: TGTGCCAGCAGTTTACTGCCCGGGGCGAACCAAGAGACCCAGTACTTC. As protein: CASSLLPGANQETQYF.

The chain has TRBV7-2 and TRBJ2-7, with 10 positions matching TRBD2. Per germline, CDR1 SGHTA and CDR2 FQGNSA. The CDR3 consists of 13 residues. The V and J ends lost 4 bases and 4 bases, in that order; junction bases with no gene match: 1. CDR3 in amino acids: CASSWTSGYEQYF. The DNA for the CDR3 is TGTGCCAGCAGCTGGACTAGCGGTTACGAGCAGTACTTC.

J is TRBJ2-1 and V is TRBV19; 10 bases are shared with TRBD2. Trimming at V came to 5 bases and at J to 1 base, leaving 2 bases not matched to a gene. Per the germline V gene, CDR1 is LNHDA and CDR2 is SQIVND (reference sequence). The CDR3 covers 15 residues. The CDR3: CASSLGLASYNEQFF. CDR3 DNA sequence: TGTGCCAGTAGTCTGGGACTAGCGTCCTACAATGAGCAGTTCTTC.

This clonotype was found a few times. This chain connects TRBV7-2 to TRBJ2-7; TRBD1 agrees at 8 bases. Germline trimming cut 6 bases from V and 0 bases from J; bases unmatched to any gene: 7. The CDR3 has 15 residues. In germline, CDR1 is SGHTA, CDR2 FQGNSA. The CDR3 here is CASSVRDRFSYEQYF. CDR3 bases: TGTGCCAGCAGTGTAAGGGACAGGTTCTCCTACGAGCAGTACTTC.

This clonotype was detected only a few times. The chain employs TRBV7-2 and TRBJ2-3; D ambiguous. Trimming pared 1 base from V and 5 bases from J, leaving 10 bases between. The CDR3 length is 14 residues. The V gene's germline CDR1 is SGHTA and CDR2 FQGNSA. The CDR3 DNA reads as TGTGCCAGCAGCTTAGAGGGTTCGATAGATACGCAGTATTTT. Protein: CASSLEGSIDTQYF.

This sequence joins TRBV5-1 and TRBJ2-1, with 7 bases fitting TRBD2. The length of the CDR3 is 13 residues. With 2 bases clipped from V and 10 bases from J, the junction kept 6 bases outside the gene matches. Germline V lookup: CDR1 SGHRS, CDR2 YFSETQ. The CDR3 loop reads CASSLPGGGEQFF. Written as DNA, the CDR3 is TGCGCCAGCAGCTTACCGGGAGGTGGCGAGCAGTTCTTC.

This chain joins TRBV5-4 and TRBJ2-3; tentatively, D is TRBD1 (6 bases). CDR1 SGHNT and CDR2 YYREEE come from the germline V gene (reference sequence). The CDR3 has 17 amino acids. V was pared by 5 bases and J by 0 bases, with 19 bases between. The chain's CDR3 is CASSYGLIGTSTDTQYF. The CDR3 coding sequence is TGTGCCAGCAGTTACGGCTTAATCGGGACAAGCACAGATACGCAGTATTTT.

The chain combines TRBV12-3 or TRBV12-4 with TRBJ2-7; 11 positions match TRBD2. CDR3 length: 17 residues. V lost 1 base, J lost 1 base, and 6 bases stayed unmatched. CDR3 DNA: TGTGCCAGCAGTTTAGGTAGCGGGGGGGCCGGGTCCTACGAGCAGTACTTC. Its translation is CASSLGSGGAGSYEQYF.

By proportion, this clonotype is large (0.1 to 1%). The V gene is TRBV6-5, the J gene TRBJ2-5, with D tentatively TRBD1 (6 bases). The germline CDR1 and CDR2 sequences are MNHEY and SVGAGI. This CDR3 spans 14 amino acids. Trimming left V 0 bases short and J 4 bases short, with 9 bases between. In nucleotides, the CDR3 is TGTGCCAGCAGTTACTCTTCAGGGGTAGAGACCCAGTACTTC. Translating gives CASSYSSGVETQYF.

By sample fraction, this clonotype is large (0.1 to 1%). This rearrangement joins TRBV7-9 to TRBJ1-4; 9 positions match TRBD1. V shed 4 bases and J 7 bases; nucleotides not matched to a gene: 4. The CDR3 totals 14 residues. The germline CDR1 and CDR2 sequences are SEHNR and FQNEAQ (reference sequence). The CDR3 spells CASSSGTGTEKLFF. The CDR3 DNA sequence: TGTGCCAGCAGCTCCGGGACAGGGACTGAAAAACTGTTTTTT.

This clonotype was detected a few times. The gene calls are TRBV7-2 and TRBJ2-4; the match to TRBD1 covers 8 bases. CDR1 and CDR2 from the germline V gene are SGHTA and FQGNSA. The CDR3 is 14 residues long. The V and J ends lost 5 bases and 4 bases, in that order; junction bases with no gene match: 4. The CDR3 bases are TGTGCCAGCAGCCGGACAGGGTTGAAAAACATTCAGTACTTC. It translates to CASSRTGLKNIQYF.

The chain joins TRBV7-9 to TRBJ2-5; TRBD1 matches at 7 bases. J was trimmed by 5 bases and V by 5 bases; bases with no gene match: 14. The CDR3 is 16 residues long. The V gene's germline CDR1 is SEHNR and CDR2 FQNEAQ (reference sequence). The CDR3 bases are TGTGCCAGCAGCGATACCCGACAGGGATTGGGTGAGACCCAGTACTTC. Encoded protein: CASSDTRQGLGETQYF.

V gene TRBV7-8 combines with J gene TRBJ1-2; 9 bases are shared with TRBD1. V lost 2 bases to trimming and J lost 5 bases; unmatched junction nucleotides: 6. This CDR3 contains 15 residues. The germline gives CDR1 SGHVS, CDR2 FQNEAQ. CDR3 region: CASSLRGDRVYGYTF. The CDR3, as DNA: TGTGCCAGCAGCTTAAGGGGGGACAGGGTATATGGCTACACCTTC.

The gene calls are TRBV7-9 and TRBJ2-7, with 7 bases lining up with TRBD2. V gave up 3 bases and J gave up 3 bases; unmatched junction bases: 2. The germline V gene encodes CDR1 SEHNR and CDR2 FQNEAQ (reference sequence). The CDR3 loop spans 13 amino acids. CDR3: CASSLGGNYEQYF. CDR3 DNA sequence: TGTGCCAGCAGCTTGGGGGGGAACTACGAGCAGTACTTC.

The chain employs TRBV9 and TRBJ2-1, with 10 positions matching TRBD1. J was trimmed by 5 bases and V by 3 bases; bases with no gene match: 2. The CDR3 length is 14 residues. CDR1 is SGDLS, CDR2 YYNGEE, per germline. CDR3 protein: CASSGTGGDNEQFF. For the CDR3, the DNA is TGTGCCAGCAGCGGGACAGGGGGAGACAATGAGCAGTTCTTC.

In nucleotides, the CDR3 is TGTGCCAGCAGTTTACCGGGTGGGGGCACTGAAGCTTTCTTT. Translation: CASSLPGGGTEAFF. V is TRBV27 and J is TRBJ1-1; the D gene is possibly TRBD1 (5 bases). Germline V gene lookup returns CDR1 MNHEY and CDR2 SMNVEV (reference sequence). The CDR3 runs 14 residues. Trimming cost V 2 bases and J 4 bases, with 11 bases left between them.

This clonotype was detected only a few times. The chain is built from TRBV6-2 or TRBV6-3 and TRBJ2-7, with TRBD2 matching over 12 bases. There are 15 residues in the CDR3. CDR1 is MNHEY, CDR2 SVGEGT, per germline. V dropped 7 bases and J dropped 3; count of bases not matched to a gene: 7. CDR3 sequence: CASTPLAGGIYEQYF. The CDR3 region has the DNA TGTGCCAGCACCCCACTAGCGGGGGGTATCTACGAGCAGTACTTC.

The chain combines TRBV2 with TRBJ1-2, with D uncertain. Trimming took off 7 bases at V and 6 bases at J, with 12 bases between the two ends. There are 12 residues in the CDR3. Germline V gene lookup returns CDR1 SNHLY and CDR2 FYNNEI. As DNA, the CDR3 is TGTGCCAGCACCTCCTCTCTCCATGGCTACACCTTC. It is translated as CASTSSLHGYTF.

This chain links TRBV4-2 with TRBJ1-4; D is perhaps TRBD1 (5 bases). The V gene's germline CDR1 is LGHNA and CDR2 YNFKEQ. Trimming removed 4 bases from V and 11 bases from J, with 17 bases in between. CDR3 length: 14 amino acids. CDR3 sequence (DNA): TGTGCCAGCAGCCTCCCGGCCACAGGAGGGAAACTGTTTTTT. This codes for CASSLPATGGKLFF.

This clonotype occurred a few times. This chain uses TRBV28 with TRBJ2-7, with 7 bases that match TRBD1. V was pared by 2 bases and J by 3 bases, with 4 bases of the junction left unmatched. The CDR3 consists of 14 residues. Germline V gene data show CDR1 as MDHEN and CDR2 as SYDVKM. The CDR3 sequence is CASSLPGTDYEQYF. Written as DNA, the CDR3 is TGTGCCAGCAGTTTACCCGGGACAGACTACGAGCAGTACTTC.